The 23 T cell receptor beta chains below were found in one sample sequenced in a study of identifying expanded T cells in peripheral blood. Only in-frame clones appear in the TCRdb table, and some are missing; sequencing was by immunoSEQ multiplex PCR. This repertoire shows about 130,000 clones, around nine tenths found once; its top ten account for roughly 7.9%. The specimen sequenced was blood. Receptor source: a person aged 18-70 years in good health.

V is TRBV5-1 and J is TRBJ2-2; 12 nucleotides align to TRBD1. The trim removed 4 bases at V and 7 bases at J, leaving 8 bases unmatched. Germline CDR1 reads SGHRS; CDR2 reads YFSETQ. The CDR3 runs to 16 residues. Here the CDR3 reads CASSVTGTGGVGELFF. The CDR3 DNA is TGCGCCAGCAGCGTTACCGGGACAGGGGGCGTCGGGGAGCTGTTTTTT.

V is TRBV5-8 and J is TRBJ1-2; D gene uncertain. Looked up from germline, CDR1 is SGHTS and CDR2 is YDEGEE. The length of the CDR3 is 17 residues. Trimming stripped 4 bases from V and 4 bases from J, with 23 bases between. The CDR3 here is CASSTLDQRGNLYGYTF. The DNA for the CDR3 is TGTGCCAGCAGCACCCTGGACCAAAGAGGAAACCTCTATGGCTACACCTTC.

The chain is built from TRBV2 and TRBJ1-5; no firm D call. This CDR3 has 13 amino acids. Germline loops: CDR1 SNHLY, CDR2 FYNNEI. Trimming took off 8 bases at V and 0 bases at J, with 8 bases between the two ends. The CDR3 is CASQATSNQPQHF. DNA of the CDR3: TGTGCCAGCCAGGCAACTAGCAATCAGCCCCAGCATTTT.

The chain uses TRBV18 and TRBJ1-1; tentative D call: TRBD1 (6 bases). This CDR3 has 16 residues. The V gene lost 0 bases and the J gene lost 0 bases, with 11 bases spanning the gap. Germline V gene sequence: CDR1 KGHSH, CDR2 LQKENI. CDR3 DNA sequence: TGTGCCAGCTCACCACCGGGGGGGCGAATGAACACTGAAGCTTTCTTT. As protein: CASSPPGGRMNTEAFF.

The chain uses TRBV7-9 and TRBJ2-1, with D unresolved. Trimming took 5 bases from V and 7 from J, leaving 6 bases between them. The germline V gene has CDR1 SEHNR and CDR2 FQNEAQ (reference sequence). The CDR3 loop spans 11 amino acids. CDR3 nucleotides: TGTGCCAGCAGCCTTTTAAATGAGCAGTTCTTC. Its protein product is CASSLLNEQFF. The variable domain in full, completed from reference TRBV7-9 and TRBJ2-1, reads DTGVSQNPRHKITKRGQNVTFRCDPISEHNRLYWYRQTLGQGPEFLTYFQNEAQLEKSRLLSDRFSAERPKGSFSTLEIQRTEQGDSAMYLCASSLLNEQFFGPGTRLTVL.

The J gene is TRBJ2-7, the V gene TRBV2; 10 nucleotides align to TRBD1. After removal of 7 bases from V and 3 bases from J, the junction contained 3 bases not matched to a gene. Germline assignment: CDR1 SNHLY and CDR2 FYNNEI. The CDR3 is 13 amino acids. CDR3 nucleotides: TGTGCCAGCAACCGGGACAGGGGCTACGAGCAGTACTTC. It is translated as CASNRDRGYEQYF. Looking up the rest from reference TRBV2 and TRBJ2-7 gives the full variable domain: EPEVTQTPSHQVTQMGQEVILRCVPISNHLYFYWYRQILGQKVEFLVSFYNNEISEKSEIFDDQFSVERPDGSNFTLKIRSTKLEDSAMYFCASNRDRGYEQYFGPGTRLTVT.

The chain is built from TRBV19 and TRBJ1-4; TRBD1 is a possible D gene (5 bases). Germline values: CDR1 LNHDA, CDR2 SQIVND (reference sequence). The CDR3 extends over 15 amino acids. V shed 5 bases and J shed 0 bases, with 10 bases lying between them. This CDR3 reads CASSSDSATNEKLFF. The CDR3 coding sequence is TGTGCCAGTAGTTCAGACAGTGCAACTAATGAAAAACTGTTTTTT. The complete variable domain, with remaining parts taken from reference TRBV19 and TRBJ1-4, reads DGGITQSPKYLFRKEGQNVTLSCEQNLNHDAMYWYRQDPGQGLRLIYYSQIVNDFQKGDIAEGYSVSREKKESFPLTVTSAQKNPTAFYLCASSSDSATNEKLFFGSGTQLSVL.

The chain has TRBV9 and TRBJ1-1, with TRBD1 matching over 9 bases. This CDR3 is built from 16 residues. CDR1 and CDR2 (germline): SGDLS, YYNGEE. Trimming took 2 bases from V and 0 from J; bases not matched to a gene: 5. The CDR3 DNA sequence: TGTGCCAGCAGCGTCGTAGGGGACAGGGTGAACACTGAAGCTTTCTTT. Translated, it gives CASSVVGDRVNTEAFF.

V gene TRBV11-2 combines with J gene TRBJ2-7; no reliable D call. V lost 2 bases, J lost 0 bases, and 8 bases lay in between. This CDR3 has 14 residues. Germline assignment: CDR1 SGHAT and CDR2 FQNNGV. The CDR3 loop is CASSLSRSSYEQYF. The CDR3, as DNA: TGTGCCAGCAGCTTATCACGGAGCTCCTACGAGCAGTACTTC.

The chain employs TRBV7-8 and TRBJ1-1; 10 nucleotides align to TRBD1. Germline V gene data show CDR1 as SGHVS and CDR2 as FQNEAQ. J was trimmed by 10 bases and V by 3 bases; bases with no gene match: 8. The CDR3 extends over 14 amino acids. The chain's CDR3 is CASSLGQGTLGAFF. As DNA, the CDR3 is TGTGCCAGCAGCTTGGGACAGGGGACCCTGGGAGCTTTCTTT.

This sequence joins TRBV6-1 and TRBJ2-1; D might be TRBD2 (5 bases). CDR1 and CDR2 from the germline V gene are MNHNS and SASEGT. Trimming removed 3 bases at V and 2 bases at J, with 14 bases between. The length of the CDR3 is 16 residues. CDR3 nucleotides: TGTGCCAGCAGTGACCCGGGGATTGTGACCTACAATGAGCAGTTCTTC. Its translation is CASSDPGIVTYNEQFF.

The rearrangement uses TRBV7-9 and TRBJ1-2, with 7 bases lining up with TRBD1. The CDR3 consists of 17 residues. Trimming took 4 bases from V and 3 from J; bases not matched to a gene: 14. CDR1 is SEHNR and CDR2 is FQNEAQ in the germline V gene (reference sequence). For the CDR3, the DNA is TGTGCCAGCAGCTCTATAGCTTCGGGCGACAGGGACTATGGCTACACCTTC. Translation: CASSSIASGDRDYGYTF.

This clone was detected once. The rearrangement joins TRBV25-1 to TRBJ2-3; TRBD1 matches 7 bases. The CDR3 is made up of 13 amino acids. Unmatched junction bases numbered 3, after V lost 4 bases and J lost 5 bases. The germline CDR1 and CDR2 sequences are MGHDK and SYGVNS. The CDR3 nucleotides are TGTGCCAGCAGTGCAACAGGGGTAGATACGCAGTATTTT. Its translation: CASSATGVDTQYF.

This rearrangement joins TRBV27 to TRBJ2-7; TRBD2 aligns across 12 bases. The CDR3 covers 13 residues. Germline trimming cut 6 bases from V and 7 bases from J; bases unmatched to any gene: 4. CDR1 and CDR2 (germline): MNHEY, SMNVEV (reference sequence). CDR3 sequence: CASRTSGRYEQYF. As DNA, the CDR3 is TGTGCCAGCAGGACTAGCGGGAGATATGAGCAGTACTTC.

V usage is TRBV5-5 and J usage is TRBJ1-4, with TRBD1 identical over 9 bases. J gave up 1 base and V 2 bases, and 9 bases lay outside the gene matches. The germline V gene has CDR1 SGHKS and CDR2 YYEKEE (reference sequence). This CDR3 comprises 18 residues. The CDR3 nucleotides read TGTGCCAGCAGCTTCCAATTGGGACAGGGTAAAACTAATGAAAAACTGTTTTTT. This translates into CASSFQLGQGKTNEKLFF.

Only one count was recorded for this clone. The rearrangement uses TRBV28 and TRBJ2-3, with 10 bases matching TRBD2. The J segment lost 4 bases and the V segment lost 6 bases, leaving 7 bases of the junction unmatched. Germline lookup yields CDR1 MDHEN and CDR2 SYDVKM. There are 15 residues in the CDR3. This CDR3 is CASSPAGGPADTQYF. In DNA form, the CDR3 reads TGTGCCAGCAGCCCAGCGGGAGGGCCAGCAGATACGCAGTATTTT.

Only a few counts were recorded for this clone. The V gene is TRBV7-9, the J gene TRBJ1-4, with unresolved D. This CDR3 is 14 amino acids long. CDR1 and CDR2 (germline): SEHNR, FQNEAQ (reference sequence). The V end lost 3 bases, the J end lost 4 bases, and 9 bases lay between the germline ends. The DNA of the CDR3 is TGTGCCAGCAGCTTGGAATGGGGTAATGAAAAACTGTTTTTT. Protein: CASSLEWGNEKLFF.

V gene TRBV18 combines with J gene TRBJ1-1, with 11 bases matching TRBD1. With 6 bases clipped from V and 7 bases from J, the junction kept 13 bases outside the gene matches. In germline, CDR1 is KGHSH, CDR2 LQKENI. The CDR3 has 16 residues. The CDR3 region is CASSAGTGGFGGEAFF. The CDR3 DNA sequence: TGTGCCAGCTCGGCCGGGACAGGGGGTTTTGGGGGTGAAGCTTTCTTT.

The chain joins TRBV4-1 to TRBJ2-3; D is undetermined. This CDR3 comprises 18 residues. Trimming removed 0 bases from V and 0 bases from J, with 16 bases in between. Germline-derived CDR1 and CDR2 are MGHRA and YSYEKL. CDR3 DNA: TGCGCCAGCAGCCAAGATCCGTTAGTTACATCCAGCACAGATACGCAGTATTTT. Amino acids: CASSQDPLVTSSTDTQYF.

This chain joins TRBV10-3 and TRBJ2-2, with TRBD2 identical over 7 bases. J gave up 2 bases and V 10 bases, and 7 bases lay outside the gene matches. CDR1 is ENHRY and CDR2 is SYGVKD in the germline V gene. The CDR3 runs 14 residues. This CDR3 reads CATNGGVNTGELFF. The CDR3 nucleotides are TGTGCCACCAATGGGGGGGTTAACACCGGGGAGCTGTTTTTT.

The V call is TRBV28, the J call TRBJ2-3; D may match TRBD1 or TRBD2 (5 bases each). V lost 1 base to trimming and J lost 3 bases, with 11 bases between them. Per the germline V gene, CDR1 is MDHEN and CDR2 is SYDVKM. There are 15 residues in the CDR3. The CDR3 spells CASSLFQGGTDTQYF. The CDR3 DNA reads TGTGCCAGCAGTTTATTCCAGGGCGGGACAGATACGCAGTATTTT.

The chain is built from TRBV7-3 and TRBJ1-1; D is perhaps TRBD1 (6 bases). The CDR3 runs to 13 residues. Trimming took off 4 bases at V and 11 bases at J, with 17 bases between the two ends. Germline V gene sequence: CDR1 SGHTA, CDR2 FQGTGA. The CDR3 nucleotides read TGTGCCAGCAGCTCGCTTCAGGGGAAGAGGGCTTTCTTT. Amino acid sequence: CASSSLQGKRAFF.

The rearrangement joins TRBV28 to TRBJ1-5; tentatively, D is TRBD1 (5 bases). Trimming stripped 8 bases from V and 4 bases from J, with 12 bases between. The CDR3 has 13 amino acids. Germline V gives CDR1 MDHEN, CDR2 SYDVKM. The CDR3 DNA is TGTGCCAGCCGGGACCGTGCAAATCAGCCCCAGCATTTT. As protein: CASRDRANQPQHF.